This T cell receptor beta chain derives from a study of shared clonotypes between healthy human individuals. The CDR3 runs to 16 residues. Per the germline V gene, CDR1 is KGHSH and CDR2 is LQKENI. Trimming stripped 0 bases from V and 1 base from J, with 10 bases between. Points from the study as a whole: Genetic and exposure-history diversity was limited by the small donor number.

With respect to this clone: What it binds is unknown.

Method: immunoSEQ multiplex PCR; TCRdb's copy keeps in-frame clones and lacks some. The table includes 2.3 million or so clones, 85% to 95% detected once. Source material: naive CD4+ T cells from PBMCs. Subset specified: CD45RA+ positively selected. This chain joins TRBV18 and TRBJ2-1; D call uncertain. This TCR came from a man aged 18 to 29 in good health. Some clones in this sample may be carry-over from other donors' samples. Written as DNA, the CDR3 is TGTGCCAGCTCACCACCGAGCTTGCAGTCCTACAATGAGCAGTTCTTC. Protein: CASSPPSLQSYNEQFF. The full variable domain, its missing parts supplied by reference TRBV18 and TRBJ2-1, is NAGVMQNPRHLVRRRGQEARLRCSPMKGHSHVYWYRQLPEEGLKFMVYLQKENIIDESGMPKERFSAEFPKEGPSILRIQQVVRGDSAAYFCASSPPSLQSYNEQFFGPGTRLTVL.